The 26 T cell receptor beta chains in this list originate from one sample, sequenced in a study of identical twins. Using its own MiXCR run on the 5' RACE reads, TCRdb lists one record per CDR3 protein. The sample comprises 450,000 to 650,000 distinct CDR3 sequences, nearly 15% of which are singletons, and 0.44% rests with the top ten. This sample was also put to use in a study of yellow fever vaccine responses in identical twins.

Sequencing input: CD4+ T cells sorted from blood. The receptor set was obtained from a young woman in good health.

The chain links TRBV3-1 to TRBJ1-6; D remains ambiguous. Germline loops: CDR1 LGHDT, CDR2 YNNKEL (reference sequence). This CDR3 comprises 14 residues. Trimming shortened V by 4 bases and J by 6 bases, and 10 bases separated the two germline ends. CDR3 loop: CASSRPNFNSPLHF. For the CDR3, the DNA is TGTGCCAGCAGCCGGCCGAATTTTAATTCACCCCTCCACTTT. Variable domain in full (rest from reference TRBV3-1 and TRBJ1-6): DTAVSQTPKYLVTQMGNDKSIKCEQNLGHDTMYWYKQDSKKFLKIMFSYNNKELIINETVPNRFSPKSPDKAHLNLHINSLELGDSAVYFCASSRPNFNSPLHFGNGTRLTVT.

This clonotype was seen ten or more times. The chain carries TRBV6-1 and TRBJ2-1; 12 bases match TRBD2. The CDR3 contains 14 residues. V trimming: 8 bases; J trimming: 3 bases; junction bases outside the gene matches: 2. CDR1 and CDR2 (germline): MNHNS, SASEGT. The CDR3 is CASRGLAGYNEQFF. CDR3 nucleotides: TGTGCCAGCCGGGGACTAGCGGGCTACAATGAGCAGTTCTTC.

The rearrangement links TRBV5-1 to TRBJ1-5; D remains unclear. The CDR3 spans 13 residues. The V gene lost 4 bases and the J gene lost 4 bases, with 9 bases spanning the gap. Germline CDR1 and CDR2: SGHRS and YFSETQ. The CDR3 DNA follows: TGCGCCAGCAGCCGCCTTCTAAATCAGCCCCAGCATTTT. Encoded protein: CASSRLLNQPQHF.

The CDR3 here is CASSPRTSIRTDTQYF. The CDR3 DNA follows: TGTGCCAGCAGCCCCCGGACTAGTATTCGCACAGATACGCAGTATTTT. The chain employs TRBV7-2 and TRBJ2-3; 7 nucleotides match TRBD2. This CDR3 comprises 16 residues. Unmatched junction bases numbered 9, after V lost 5 bases and J lost 1 base. Germline assignment: CDR1 SGHTA and CDR2 FQGNSA.

This clonotype was counted only a few times. This sequence joins TRBV3-1 and TRBJ1-1, with TRBD1 as a possible D gene (6 bases). The germline V gene has CDR1 LGHDT and CDR2 YNNKEL (reference sequence). This CDR3 has 14 residues. Trimming removed 4 bases at V and 3 bases at J, with 12 bases between. The CDR3 DNA sequence: TGTGCCAGCAGCCCCCAGGGGTTACACACTGAAGCTTTCTTT. Amino acid sequence: CASSPQGLHTEAFF.

In this sample, this clonotype turned up a few times. CDR3 sequence: CSVGEGAKNIQYF. CDR3 sequence (DNA): TGCAGCGTTGGGGAGGGAGCCAAAAACATTCAGTACTTC. V usage is TRBV29-1 and J usage is TRBJ2-4; TRBD2 agrees at 7 bases. The length of the CDR3 is 13 residues. Germline loops: CDR1 SQVTM, CDR2 ANQGSEA. V was clipped by 4 bases and J by 0 bases; unmatched bases: 0.

The table lists this clonotype with a few counts. This chain joins TRBV15 and TRBJ2-2, with D unresolved. The length of the CDR3 is 19 residues. V lost 3 bases to trimming and J lost 1 base, with 21 bases between them. Looked up from germline, CDR1 is LNHNV and CDR2 is YYDKDF (reference sequence). The CDR3 sequence: CATSSDRFYGPKNTGELFF. The CDR3 nucleotides read TGTGCCACCAGCAGCGATCGATTTTATGGACCGAAGAACACCGGGGAGCTGTTTTTT.

This clonotype was recorded at least ten times. This chain uses TRBV14 with TRBJ2-7, with 10 bases aligning to TRBD2. Looked up from germline, CDR1 is SGHDN and CDR2 is FVKESK. The CDR3 sequence is 15 residues long. The trim removed 3 bases at V and 0 bases at J, leaving 2 bases unmatched. The CDR3, as DNA: TGTGCCAGCAGCCAGGGACTAGCGACCTCCTACGAGCAGTACTTC. Translation: CASSQGLATSYEQYF.

The CDR3 nucleotides are TGTGCCAGCAGCTTAGAGCCAGGCCCATTCTATGGCTACACCTTC. Protein product: CASSLEPGPFYGYTF. The V gene is TRBV7-2, the J gene TRBJ1-2, with D unresolved. V was shortened by 1 base and J by 4 bases, with 13 bases between the two germline ends. CDR1 is SGHTA, CDR2 FQGNSA, per germline. CDR3 size: 15 residues.

This chain connects TRBV18 to TRBJ2-3, with 8 positions matching TRBD2. Germline CDR1 KGHSH, CDR2 LQKENI. The ends lost 2 bases at V and 2 bases at J; junction bases unmatched: 3. The CDR3 totals 15 residues. The CDR3 DNA follows: TGTGCCAGCTCACCATTAGCGGGATACACAGATACGCAGTATTTT. Its protein is CASSPLAGYTDTQYF. The whole variable domain, filled in from reference TRBV18 and TRBJ2-3, reads NAGVMQNPRHLVRRRGQEARLRCSPMKGHSHVYWYRQLPEEGLKFMVYLQKENIIDESGMPKERFSAEFPKEGPSILRIQQVVRGDSAAYFCASSPLAGYTDTQYFGPGTRLTVL.

The gene calls are TRBV20-1 and TRBJ2-3; D is possibly TRBD2 (6 bases). The CDR3 has 15 amino acids. V gave up 6 bases and J gave up 0 bases, with 16 bases separating them. The V gene's germline CDR1 is DFQATT and CDR2 SNEGSKA (reference sequence). This CDR3 reads CSAESGLSSTDTQYF. CDR3 in DNA: TGCAGTGCCGAATCGGGACTCTCTAGCACAGATACGCAGTATTTT.

This clonotype was counted only a few times. The rearrangement links TRBV28 to TRBJ2-3; D gene ambiguous. The CDR3 is 15 amino acids. Germline lookup yields CDR1 MDHEN and CDR2 SYDVKM. The V and J ends lost 6 bases and 3 bases respectively, with 16 bases between them. Written as DNA, the CDR3 is TGTGCCAGCAGCCGAAGCGACCTGAGGACAGATACGCAGTATTTT. Its protein product is CASSRSDLRTDTQYF.

This sequence joins TRBV6-6 and TRBJ2-3; no clear D gene. Germline loops: CDR1 MNHNY, CDR2 SVGAGI (reference sequence). The V gene lost 6 bases and the J gene lost 1 base, with 8 bases spanning the gap. The CDR3 has 13 amino acids. In DNA, the CDR3 is TGTGCCAGCAGCATGTGGGGCACAGATACGCAGTATTTT. It yields the protein CASSMWGTDTQYF.

The chain links TRBV28 to TRBJ1-1; D ambiguous. The CDR3 spans 15 residues. Trimming took off 5 bases at V and 4 bases at J, with 17 bases between the two ends. CDR1 and CDR2 from the germline V gene are MDHEN and SYDVKM. The CDR3 DNA sequence: TGTGCCAGCAGTCTAGGAACCAGAGGATCCACTGAAGCTTTCTTT. It translates to CASSLGTRGSTEAFF.

This clonotype appeared many times. The rearrangement uses TRBV12-3 or TRBV12-4 and TRBJ1-3; D gene uncertain. The CDR3 totals 15 residues. Trimming shortened V by 1 base and J by 0 bases, and 7 bases separated the two germline ends. The CDR3 loop reads CASSLGQLSGNTIYF. The CDR3 bases are TGTGCCAGCAGTTTAGGTCAGCTCTCTGGAAACACCATATATTTT.

This clonotype was seen a handful of times. The CDR3 DNA sequence: TGCAGCGTTGGGCCAGGACTACCCAACACTGAAGCTTTCTTT. This translates into CSVGPGLPNTEAFF. V usage is TRBV29-1 and J usage is TRBJ1-1; D call uncertain. V gave up 4 bases and J gave up 2 bases, with 14 bases separating them. This CDR3 spans 14 amino acids. Germline CDR1 reads SQVTM; CDR2 reads ANQGSEA. The entire variable domain, with the rest obtained from reference TRBV29-1 and TRBJ1-1, is as follows: SAVISQKPSRDICQRGTSLTIQCQVDSQVTMMFWYRQQPGQSLTLIATANQGSEATYESGFVIDKFPISRPNLTFSTLTVSNMSPEDSSIYLCSVGPGLPNTEAFFGQGTRLTVV.

This clonotype has more than one count but fewer than ten. V and J are TRBV5-8 and TRBJ2-4; tentatively, D is TRBD2 (5 bases). Germline CDR1 is SGHTS and CDR2 is YDEGEE. V was shortened by 0 bases and J by 12 bases, with 16 bases between the two germline ends. CDR3 length: 14 amino acids. CDR3 residues: CASSLVQAPRDQYF. CDR3 sequence (DNA): TGTGCCAGCAGCTTGGTGCAGGCGCCCCGGGATCAGTACTTC.

This clonotype has at least ten counts. The J gene is TRBJ2-1, the V gene TRBV12-3 or TRBV12-4; no clear D gene. The V end was cut by 7 bases, the J end by 1 base, with 14 bases between. The CDR3 is 15 amino acids. CDR3 in DNA: TGTGCCAGCACCCCCAAGGTACCATCCTACAATGAGCAGTTCTTC. Translating it yields CASTPKVPSYNEQFF.

This clonotype was found a few times. The chain employs TRBV6-1 and TRBJ1-3; D is undetermined. Germline V gene sequence: CDR1 MNHNS, CDR2 SASEGT. The CDR3 covers 15 residues. V lost 6 bases and J 1 base, leaving 13 bases between the germline ends. The CDR3 sequence is CASSPLGGSGNTIYF. The CDR3 nucleotides read TGTGCCAGCAGCCCCCTCGGAGGGTCTGGAAACACCATATATTTT.

This clonotype came up many times. The CDR3 bases are TGTGCCAGCAGCTTAGTTCAAGCGGGGGGCAATGAGCAGTTCTTC. It codes for CASSLVQAGGNEQFF. V is TRBV7-2 and J is TRBJ2-1; 9 nucleotides align to TRBD2. The CDR3 runs 15 residues. J was trimmed by 6 bases and V by 1 base; bases with no gene match: 4. Germline V lookup: CDR1 SGHTA, CDR2 FQGNSA.

This clonotype was observed at least ten times. The chain couples TRBV5-1 to TRBJ1-6, with 11 bases lining up with TRBD1. CDR1 is SGHRS and CDR2 is YFSETQ in the germline V gene. Trimming at V came to 0 bases and at J to 3 bases, leaving 8 bases not matched to a gene. The CDR3 has 19 residues. CDR3 protein: CASSLEARTGGDYNSPLHF. CDR3 nucleotide sequence: TGCGCCAGCAGCTTGGAGGCCCGGACAGGGGGCGACTATAATTCACCCCTCCACTTT.

This clonotype was counted between two and nine times. The chain couples TRBV20-1 to TRBJ2-1, with a tentative D call TRBD2 (6 bases). The CDR3 totals 14 residues. Germline V gene sequence: CDR1 DFQATT, CDR2 SNEGSKA (reference sequence). With 4 bases removed from V and 3 bases from J, the gap between germline ends came to 13 bases. Here the CDR3 reads CSATGRGLYNEQFF. The CDR3 nucleotides read TGCAGTGCTACCGGGCGGGGCCTCTACAATGAGCAGTTCTTC.

The CDR3 bases are TGTGCCACCAAACTTGGGGCGTCGAGTGAGCAGTTCTTC. It codes for CATKLGASSEQFF. The chain employs TRBV2 and TRBJ2-1; D may be TRBD1 (5 bases). The CDR3 is 13 residues long. Per germline, CDR1 SNHLY and CDR2 FYNNEI. The V end was cut by 10 bases, the J end by 9 bases, with 19 bases between.

In this sample, this clonotype turned up once. The chain is built from TRBV19 and TRBJ2-1, with no clear D. The germline gives CDR1 LNHDA, CDR2 SQIVND (reference sequence). There are 13 residues in the CDR3. V shed 1 base and J shed 4 bases, with 5 bases lying between them. The CDR3 DNA sequence: TGTGCCAGTAGTATAGGGTCGTACAATGAGCAGTTCTTC. Its protein is CASSIGSYNEQFF.

The chain joins TRBV10-3 to TRBJ2-2; 9 nucleotides align to TRBD2. Trimming at V came to 3 bases and at J to 1 base, leaving 6 bases not matched to a gene. CDR3 length equals 17 residues. Germline assignment: CDR1 ENHRY and CDR2 SYGVKD. This CDR3 is CAISDPTSGGNTGELFF. The CDR3 nucleotides are TGTGCCATCAGTGACCCGACTAGCGGAGGGAACACCGGGGAGCTGTTTTTT.

This chain uses TRBV5-6 with TRBJ1-1; 7 nucleotides line up with TRBD1. The CDR3 extends over 15 amino acids. With V trimmed by 3 bases and J by 5 bases, 10 bases remained unmatched. Germline V gives CDR1 SGHDT, CDR2 YYEEEE. The CDR3 sequence is CASSSHRTGRTEAFF. CDR3 nucleotide sequence: TGTGCCAGCAGCTCGCACAGGACAGGAAGGACTGAAGCTTTCTTT.